These 17 T cell receptor beta chains originate from one sample sequenced in a study of blood T cell repertoires in COVID-19. TCRdb's copy holds only in-frame clones and misses some; the assay was immunoSEQ multiplex PCR. The table shows more than 250,000 clones, with 88% occurring only once. The specimen was peripheral blood. These TCRs come from a human donor in a cohort sampled during active COVID-19.

V is TRBV3-1 (or the pseudogene TRBV3-2) and J is TRBJ2-5; TRBD1 matches 8 bases. Germline V gene data show CDR1 as LGHDT and CDR2 as YNNKEL (reference sequence). J was trimmed by 4 bases and V by 2 bases; bases with no gene match: 3. The CDR3 totals 14 residues. CDR3: CASSQSGGRETQYF. CDR3 bases: TGTGCCAGCAGCCAATCAGGGGGCCGAGAGACCCAGTACTTC.

This rearrangement joins TRBV27 to TRBJ2-7, with 8 bases lining up with TRBD1. This CDR3 is built from 13 residues. Germline trimming cut 6 bases from V and 2 bases from J; bases unmatched to any gene: 3. Germline CDR1 and CDR2: MNHEY and SMNVEV (reference sequence). CDR3 in DNA: TGTGCCAGCAGGCAGGGGGCTGCCTACGAGCAGTACTTC. This codes for CASRQGAAYEQYF.

The genes are TRBV7-2 and TRBJ1-5; 7 nucleotides align to TRBD1. CDR3 size: 14 residues. V shed 2 bases, J shed 7 bases, and the junction held 5 bases outside the gene matches. The germline V gene encodes CDR1 SGHTA and CDR2 FQGNSA. CDR3 region: CASSLQGVGQPQHF. CDR3 DNA: TGTGCCAGCAGCTTACAGGGGGTGGGCCAGCCCCAGCATTTT.

The CDR3 protein is CASRTQGPYEQYF. The CDR3 nucleotides read TGTGCCAGCAGGACGCAGGGTCCCTACGAGCAGTACTTC. J is TRBJ2-7 and V is TRBV6-5, with D perhaps TRBD1 (5 bases). The CDR3 has 13 amino acids. V lost 6 bases and J lost 2, with 11 bases in between. In germline, CDR1 is MNHEY, CDR2 SVGAGI.

The V call is TRBV7-2, the J call TRBJ2-5; tentative D call: TRBD2 (5 bases). Germline-derived CDR1 and CDR2 are SGHTA and FQGNSA. Trimming shortened V by 5 bases and J by 5 bases, and 15 bases separated the two germline ends. The CDR3 sequence is 14 residues long. The chain's CDR3 is CASSATRVRETQYF. In DNA form, the CDR3 reads TGTGCCAGCAGCGCAACTAGGGTTCGGGAGACCCAGTACTTC.

The CDR3, as DNA: TGTGCCAGCAGTACGGACACGTCGTCTGGAAACACCATATATTTT. Protein: CASSTDTSSGNTIYF. The J gene is TRBJ1-3, the V gene TRBV6-5, with a weak D call TRBD1 (5 bases). Looked up from germline, CDR1 is MNHEY and CDR2 is SVGAGI. The V end lost 5 bases, the J end lost 1 base, and 12 bases lay between the germline ends. The CDR3 is 15 amino acids.

The chain employs TRBV4-2 and TRBJ2-1; the match to TRBD2 covers 8 bases. The CDR3 consists of 18 residues. V was pared by 0 bases and J by 4 bases, with 11 bases of the junction left unmatched. CDR1 and CDR2 (germline): LGHNA, YNFKEQ. CDR3 in amino acids: CASSQEGGSGSRYNEQFF. The CDR3 nucleotides are TGTGCCAGCAGCCAAGAGGGGGGAAGCGGGAGTCGGTACAATGAGCAGTTCTTC.

The gene calls are TRBV2 and TRBJ1-4; TRBD1 matches at 8 bases. This CDR3 contains 14 residues. Germline loops: CDR1 SNHLY, CDR2 FYNNEI. Unmatched junction bases numbered 1, after V lost 3 bases and J lost 4 bases. CDR3 protein: CASSDGQGNEKLFF. CDR3 coding DNA: TGTGCCAGCAGTGACGGACAGGGTAATGAAAAACTGTTTTTT.

CDR3 sequence reads: CASSQGPRGLIEQYF. CDR3 coding DNA: TGTGCCAGCAGCCAAGGGCCCAGGGGGCTGATCGAGCAGTACTTC. This chain connects TRBV14 to TRBJ2-7, with TRBD1 identical over 8 bases. This CDR3 has 15 amino acids. Germline CDR1 is SGHDN and CDR2 is FVKESK. J was trimmed by 6 bases and V by 1 base; bases with no gene match: 8.

The CDR3 region is CASRQGAGETQYF. The CDR3, as DNA: TGCGCCAGCCGACAGGGGGCTGGAGAGACCCAGTACTTC. The V call is TRBV5-1, the J call TRBJ2-5, with 10 positions matching TRBD1. V gave up 7 bases and J gave up 4 bases; unmatched junction bases: 4. The CDR3 spans 13 residues. Per germline, CDR1 SGHRS and CDR2 YFSETQ.

The DNA of the CDR3 is TGTGCCAGCAGCTCACAATCCTGGACTCTGAACACTGAAGCTTTCTTT. Translated, it gives CASSSQSWTLNTEAFF. The rearrangement joins TRBV7-2 to TRBJ1-1; D uncertain. The V and J ends lost 4 bases and 0 bases respectively, with 15 bases between them. Germline lookup yields CDR1 SGHTA and CDR2 FQGNSA. The CDR3 sequence is 16 residues long.

The V call is TRBV28, the J call TRBJ2-7, with a possible D match to TRBD2 (5 bases). CDR1 MDHEN and CDR2 SYDVKM come from the germline V gene. The CDR3 spans 13 residues. The V end lost 7 bases, the J end lost 1 base, and 11 bases lay between the germline ends. The CDR3 region has the DNA TGTGCCAGCACCAAGACTACTTCCTACGAGCAGTACTTC. This gives the protein CASTKTTSYEQYF.

The V and J genes are TRBV6-5 and TRBJ2-7, with 11 nucleotides matching TRBD2. The CDR3 is made up of 16 amino acids. Per germline, CDR1 MNHEY and CDR2 SVGAGI. V lost 2 bases, J lost 7 bases, and 10 bases stayed unmatched. CDR3 DNA: TGTGCCAGCAGTTACACCCCCCTAGCGGGAGGCGGGGAGCAGTACTTC. It yields the protein CASSYTPLAGGGEQYF.

The chain couples TRBV7-2 to TRBJ1-4; TRBD1 matches 10 bases. Germline V gene data show CDR1 as SGHTA and CDR2 as FQGNSA. The CDR3 contains 17 residues. V was clipped by 0 bases and J by 7 bases; unmatched bases: 8. The chain's CDR3 is CASSLAPGQGRGEKLFF. The CDR3 nucleotides read TGTGCCAGCAGCTTAGCCCCGGGACAGGGGAGAGGTGAAAAACTGTTTTTT.

There are a few counts of this clone. V gene TRBV7-9 combines with J gene TRBJ2-1, with 11 bases identical to TRBD2. Germline loops: CDR1 SEHNR, CDR2 FQNEAQ (reference sequence). The CDR3 spans 17 residues. Trimming at V came to 6 bases and at J to 15 bases, leaving 22 bases not matched to a gene. CDR3: CASRLQVGGLAVPAWFF. The CDR3 bases are TGTGCCAGCAGGTTACAGGTGGGGGGACTAGCGGTCCCTGCGTGGTTCTTC.

The rearrangement links TRBV28 to TRBJ1-5; D uncertain. V was shortened by 8 bases and J by 4 bases, with 15 bases between the two germline ends. This CDR3 has 14 amino acids. Per the germline V gene, CDR1 is MDHEN and CDR2 is SYDVKM. This CDR3 reads CASDQVVGNQPQHF. The CDR3 coding sequence is TGTGCCAGCGATCAGGTTGTTGGTAATCAGCCCCAGCATTTT.

V usage is TRBV7-2 and J usage is TRBJ2-2, with 7 bases that match TRBD1. The CDR3 spans 14 residues. The V and J ends lost 2 bases and 3 bases, in that order; junction bases with no gene match: 0. Germline V gene sequence: CDR1 SGHTA, CDR2 FQGNSA. The CDR3 DNA reads TGTGCCAGCAGCTTAACAGGGGACACCGGGGAGCTGTTTTTT. Translation: CASSLTGDTGELFF.